The entry below gives a single T cell receptor (beta chain) sequence along with its context. Germline V lookup: CDR1 SGHAT, CDR2 FQNNGV. V dropped 0 bases and J dropped 7 bases, with 13 bases sitting between them. The CDR3 is 14 residues long. Assay execution proceeded at the deep level. Unsorted PBMC replicate PCRs drew on roughly 320 ng DNA, representing 30,000 to 35,000 T cell genomes. Clones were read by immunoSEQ multiplex PCR, and TCRdb kept only the in-frame ones, dropping some. The data contain fewer than 700,000 clones, around 78% of them singletons. The data were obtained in a study of shared clonotypes between healthy human individuals.

The source of this sequence is a woman aged 40 to 55 in good health. Some clones in this sample may be carry-over from other donors' samples. The chain links TRBV11-2 to TRBJ2-7, with D unresolved. The specimen was PBMCs. The CDR3: CASSLDPAAVEQYF. In nucleotides, the CDR3 is TGTGCCAGCAGCTTAGATCCCGCGGCTGTTGAGCAGTACTTC. Full variable domain (outside the CDR3, taken from reference TRBV11-2 and TRBJ2-7): EAGVAQSPRYKIIEKRQSVAFWCNPISGHATLYWYQQILGQGPKLLIQFQNNGVVDDSQLPKDRFSAERLKGVDSTLKIQPAKLEDSAVYLCASSLDPAAVEQYFGPGTRLTVT.